Presented here are 29 T cell receptor beta chains from one specimen sequenced in a study of control samples from healthy donors and cancer patients. The table came from immunoSEQ multiplex PCR; TCRdb's copy has only in-frame clones and leaves some out. The sample includes some 160,000 clones, around 86% of them seen just once. Sequencing was done on a sample of blood. The receptors here all came from a man in his thirties or forties in good health.

The chain links TRBV7-8 to TRBJ2-2; D is uncertain. This CDR3 comprises 16 residues. V was clipped by 8 bases and J by 1 base, with 17 bases between them. Germline lookup yields CDR1 SGHVS and CDR2 FQNEAQ. CDR3 sequence: CASGPRAIGNTGELFF. For the CDR3, the DNA is TGTGCCAGCGGCCCAAGGGCTATTGGGAACACCGGGGAGCTGTTTTTT.

The chain is built from TRBV10-3 and TRBJ2-2; D may match TRBD1 or TRBD2 (6 bases each). The V end lost 0 bases, the J end lost 4 bases, and 9 bases lay between the germline ends. CDR1 and CDR2 from the germline V gene are ENHRY and SYGVKD. The CDR3 is made up of 15 amino acids. The CDR3 loop is CAISESGGPTGELFF. The DNA for the CDR3 is TGTGCCATCAGTGAGTCAGGGGGGCCCACCGGGGAGCTGTTTTTT.

This chain joins TRBV6-2 or TRBV6-3 and TRBJ2-7; no reliable D call. Trimming removed 0 bases from V and 2 bases from J, with 11 bases in between. In germline, CDR1 is MNHEY, CDR2 SVGEGT. The CDR3 totals 15 residues. CDR3 region: CASSYSRRITYEQYF. DNA for the CDR3: TGTGCCAGCAGTTACTCGAGACGGATTACCTACGAGCAGTACTTC.

The chain combines TRBV18 with TRBJ2-2; a possible D gene is TRBD2 (6 bases). The CDR3 totals 17 residues. V lost 1 base and J 5 bases, leaving 17 bases between the germline ends. Germline V gene data show CDR1 as KGHSH and CDR2 as LQKENI. This CDR3 is CASSPRGGGGYTGELFF. For the CDR3, the DNA is TGTGCCAGCTCACCACGAGGCGGCGGAGGGTATACCGGGGAGCTGTTTTTT.

The chain combines TRBV7-2 with TRBJ2-7, with 13 bases aligning to TRBD2. With V trimmed by 1 base and J by 0 bases, 6 bases remained unmatched. The CDR3 contains 18 residues. In germline, CDR1 is SGHTA, CDR2 FQGNSA. CDR3 DNA sequence: TGTGCCAGCAGCTTAGGACTAGCGGGGGGCTATAGCTCCTACGAGCAGTACTTC. Its protein product is CASSLGLAGGYSSYEQYF.

The chain carries TRBV7-2 and TRBJ2-7, with 11 positions matching TRBD2. Trimming cost V 5 bases and J 2 bases; bases outside gene matches: 5. Germline V lookup: CDR1 SGHTA, CDR2 FQGNSA. This CDR3 contains 15 residues. This CDR3 is CASSLTSGRPYEQYF. CDR3 coding DNA: TGTGCCAGCAGCCTTACTAGCGGGAGACCCTACGAGCAGTACTTC.

Notes on this clone: An end of the junction does not agree with germline; a read error may underlie this. The chain carries TRBV12-3 or TRBV12-4 and TRBJ1-1; 7 bases line up with TRBD1. This CDR3 contains 10 residues. CDR3 amino acids: CASSLRRQGF. CDR3 DNA sequence: TGTGCCAGCAGTCTGCGGAGACAGGGCTTT.

This clone was observed a single time. The chain has TRBV5-6 and TRBJ2-2, with TRBD2 matching 11 bases. CDR1 is SGHDT and CDR2 is YYEEEE in the germline V gene. The CDR3 totals 18 residues. After removal of 4 bases from V and 0 bases from J, the junction contained 8 bases not matched to a gene. CDR3 in amino acids: CASSTVFSGGANTGELFF. Written as DNA, the CDR3 is TGTGCCAGCAGCACAGTCTTTAGCGGGGGGGCGAACACCGGGGAGCTGTTTTTT.

This rearrangement joins TRBV4-3 to TRBJ1-5; D is uncertain. V gave up 3 bases and J gave up 5 bases, with 14 bases separating them. Germline assignment: CDR1 LGHNA and CDR2 YSLEER. This CDR3 is built from 15 residues. CDR3 in amino acids: CASSQGTSGYQPQHF. In DNA, the CDR3 is TGCGCCAGCAGCCAGGGAACCTCGGGGTATCAGCCCCAGCATTTT.

Turning to this clone: Other nucleotide sequences from this sample produce the same CDR3. V and J are TRBV9 and TRBJ2-3; D is unclear. Trimming left V 1 base short and J 6 bases short, with 6 bases between. The germline V gene encodes CDR1 SGDLS and CDR2 YYNGEE. The CDR3 runs to 12 residues. CDR3 sequence (DNA): TGTGCCAGCAGCGTAAAAGAGGATACGCAGTATTTT. Its protein is CASSVKEDTQYF. Drawing the rest from reference TRBV9 and TRBJ2-3, the complete variable domain is DSGVTQTPKHLITATGQRVTLRCSPRSGDLSVYWYQQSLDQGLQFLIQYYNGEERAKGNILERFSAQQFPDLHSELNLSSLELGDSALYFCASSVKEDTQYFGPGTRLTVL.

This rearrangement joins TRBV11-2 to TRBJ2-3; D may be TRBD2 (5 bases). Trimming left V 4 bases short and J 11 bases short, with 19 bases between. Germline V gives CDR1 SGHAT, CDR2 FQNNGV. The CDR3 extends over 14 amino acids. The CDR3 here is CASSSPRRSRGQYF. CDR3 DNA sequence: TGTGCCAGCAGCTCCCCCCGGAGGAGTCGGGGGCAGTATTTT.

The chain is built from TRBV7-6 and TRBJ1-6; maybe TRBD1 (6 bases). V lost 3 bases to trimming and J lost 9 bases, with 9 bases between them. From germline, CDR1 is SGHVS and CDR2 FNYEAQ. The CDR3 contains 13 residues. In nucleotides, the CDR3 is TGTGCCAGCAGCTTCCAACAGGGTTCACCCCTCCACTTT. Amino acid sequence: CASSFQQGSPLHF.

The chain links TRBV6-4 to TRBJ2-7; 10 bases align to TRBD1. V shed 7 bases, J shed 3 bases, and the junction held 12 bases outside the gene matches. The germline gives CDR1 MRHNA, CDR2 SNTAGT. CDR3 length: 16 residues. This CDR3 is CASNPPGQGPLYEQYF. Here the CDR3 DNA reads TGTGCCAGCAACCCGCCGGGACAGGGGCCTCTCTACGAGCAGTACTTC.

The V and J genes are TRBV10-3 and TRBJ2-5; 8 positions agree with TRBD2. Trimming cost V 6 bases and J 5 bases; bases outside gene matches: 5. The CDR3 is 13 residues long. Germline CDR1 is ENHRY and CDR2 is SYGVKD. CDR3 nucleotide sequence: TGTGCCATCAGAAGCGGGAGTCTGGAGACCCAGTACTTC. Its translation: CAIRSGSLETQYF.

This chain links TRBV3-1 (or the pseudogene TRBV3-2) with TRBJ2-2; TRBD2 matches at 11 bases. V shed 2 bases, J shed 8 bases, and the junction held 1 base outside the gene matches. CDR3 length equals 14 residues. Germline values: CDR1 LGHDT, CDR2 YNNKEL (reference sequence). CDR3 amino acids: CASSQRTSGGELFF. The CDR3 DNA reads TGTGCCAGCAGCCAAAGGACTAGCGGGGGGGAGCTGTTTTTT.

The J gene is TRBJ1-3, the V gene TRBV9; D remains unclear. V lost 0 bases to trimming and J lost 4 bases, with 5 bases between them. Germline V gene data show CDR1 as SGDLS and CDR2 as YYNGEE. The CDR3 is 13 residues long. The CDR3 spells CASSVVGGNTIYF. The CDR3 DNA sequence: TGTGCCAGCAGCGTAGTGGGCGGAAACACCATATATTTT. Full variable domain (outside the CDR3, taken from reference TRBV9 and TRBJ1-3): DSGVTQTPKHLITATGQRVTLRCSPRSGDLSVYWYQQSLDQGLQFLIQYYNGEERAKGNILERFSAQQFPDLHSELNLSSLELGDSALYFCASSVVGGNTIYFGEGSWLTVV.

J is TRBJ2-5 and V is TRBV29-1; 7 bases line up with TRBD1. Germline CDR1 and CDR2: SQVTM and ANQGSEA. The CDR3 is 12 residues long. The CDR3 loop reads CRAGTDKETQYF. CDR3 DNA: TGCAGGGCCGGGACAGATAAAGAGACCCAGTACTTC.

The chain combines TRBV11-1 with TRBJ2-6; 7 bases are a match to TRBD2. The length of the CDR3 is 16 residues. The germline V gene encodes CDR1 SGHAT and CDR2 FQDESV (reference sequence). The junction had 1 base not matched to a gene; V was cut back by 2 bases and J by 0 bases. CDR3 region: CASSLRGSSGANVLTF. The CDR3 coding sequence is TGTGCCAGCAGCTTACGCGGGAGCTCTGGGGCCAACGTCCTGACTTTC.

V gene TRBV5-4 combines with J gene TRBJ1-2, with 8 bases lining up with TRBD1. This CDR3 contains 17 residues. V lost 2 bases, J lost 3 bases, and 12 bases stayed unmatched. Germline loops: CDR1 SGHNT, CDR2 YYREEE (reference sequence). The CDR3 DNA reads TGTGCCAGCAGCTTAGAGGGCAGGGGGCATTCCGACTATGGCTACACCTTC. This sequence encodes CASSLEGRGHSDYGYTF.

This chain links TRBV9 with TRBJ2-5; possibly TRBD1 for D (5 bases). The germline gives CDR1 SGDLS, CDR2 YYNGEE. The V gene lost 0 bases and the J gene lost 3 bases, with 12 bases spanning the gap. The CDR3 runs 15 residues. The CDR3 nucleotides are TGTGCCAGCAGCGTAGCCCCTGGACAAGAAGAGACCCAGTACTTC. Its protein is CASSVAPGQEETQYF.

V is TRBV11-2 and J is TRBJ2-7; D may be TRBD1 (7 bases). The length of the CDR3 is 15 residues. Deletions cut 4 bases from V and 1 base from J, with 14 bases between. The V gene's germline CDR1 is SGHAT and CDR2 FQNNGV. The CDR3 loop reads CASSYRRGQSYEQYF. DNA for the CDR3: TGTGCCAGCAGCTACCGGAGGGGACAGTCCTACGAGCAGTACTTC. Supplemented by reference TRBV11-2 and TRBJ2-7, the full variable domain reads EAGVAQSPRYKIIEKRQSVAFWCNPISGHATLYWYQQILGQGPKLLIQFQNNGVVDDSQLPKDRFSAERLKGVDSTLKIQPAKLEDSAVYLCASSYRRGQSYEQYFGPGTRLTVT.

As for this clone: The junction does not match germline at one end; this may be a read error. The DNA for the CDR3 is TGTGCTAGCAGCTCCCGGGAGAGCACCACGCAGTATTTT. It codes for CASSSRESTTQYF. The chain recombines TRBV7-7 with TRBJ2-3, with D perhaps TRBD2 (6 bases). The germline V gene has CDR1 SSHAT and CDR2 FNYEAQ (reference sequence). The CDR3 spans 13 residues.

This CDR3 reads CASSPWDGEQYF. In nucleotides, the CDR3 is TGTGCCAGCAGCCCTTGGGACGGCGAGCAGTACTTC. The V and J genes are TRBV5-4 and TRBJ2-7, with D tentatively TRBD1 or TRBD2 (5 bases each). Germline V gene sequence: CDR1 SGHNT, CDR2 YYREEE (reference sequence). CDR3 size: 12 residues. Deletions cut 4 bases from V and 6 bases from J, with 11 bases between. Together with reference TRBV5-4 and TRBJ2-7, the CDR3 gives the full variable domain: ETGVTQSPTHLIKTRGQQVTLRCSSQSGHNTVSWYQQALGQGPQFIFQYYREEENGRGNFPPRFSGLQFPNYSSELNVNALELDDSALYLCASSPWDGEQYFGPGTRLTVT.

This chain connects TRBV19 to TRBJ1-1; 12 nucleotides align to TRBD1. The V gene's germline CDR1 is LNHDA and CDR2 SQIVND (reference sequence). The CDR3 runs to 14 residues. J was trimmed by 7 bases and V by 3 bases; bases with no gene match: 3. CDR3: CASSMGQGADEAFF. The CDR3 DNA reads as TGTGCCAGTAGTATGGGACAGGGGGCTGATGAAGCTTTCTTT.

This clone was seen more than once but under ten times. V and J are TRBV27 and TRBJ1-2; 9 bases map to TRBD1. The CDR3 is 13 amino acids. Trimming took 4 bases from V and 8 from J; bases not matched to a gene: 5. The germline V gene encodes CDR1 MNHEY and CDR2 SMNVEV (reference sequence). The CDR3 protein is CASSYGTGWGYTF. CDR3 bases: TGTGCCAGCAGTTACGGGACAGGGTGGGGCTACACCTTC.

The gene calls are TRBV9 and TRBJ1-6; TRBD1 is a possible D gene (5 bases). The V gene's germline CDR1 is SGDLS and CDR2 YYNGEE. V dropped 3 bases and J dropped 2 bases, with 12 bases sitting between them. The CDR3 contains 16 residues. CDR3 nucleotide sequence: TGTGCCAGCAGCGCCTTTGCGGGGGCCTATAATTCACCCCTCCACTTT. Translating gives CASSAFAGAYNSPLHF.

V gene TRBV2 combines with J gene TRBJ1-2; 8 bases match TRBD1. CDR1 SNHLY and CDR2 FYNNEI come from the germline V gene. The trim removed 2 bases at V and 8 bases at J, leaving 7 bases unmatched. The CDR3 totals 14 residues. The CDR3 protein is CASSEQQGAGGYTF. DNA of the CDR3: TGTGCCAGCAGTGAACAGCAGGGGGCGGGAGGCTACACCTTC.

The chain recombines TRBV7-3 with TRBJ2-5; 7 positions agree with TRBD2. Trimming at V came to 4 bases and at J to 3 bases, leaving 5 bases not matched to a gene. CDR3 length: 14 amino acids. The germline V gene encodes CDR1 SGHTA and CDR2 FQGTGA. The CDR3 loop reads CASSSGLEKETQYF. Written as DNA, the CDR3 is TGTGCCAGCAGCTCAGGACTAGAAAAAGAGACCCAGTACTTC.

The chain is built from TRBV6-5 and TRBJ2-1, with 9 bases lining up with TRBD2. J was trimmed by 5 bases and V by 6 bases; bases with no gene match: 5. CDR1 is MNHEY, CDR2 SVGAGI, per germline. This CDR3 contains 14 residues. Here the CDR3 reads CASRAGGSHNEQFF. DNA of the CDR3: TGTGCCAGCAGGGCGGGGGGGAGTCACAATGAGCAGTTCTTC.